This entry lists 3 T cell receptor beta chains sequenced from one sample in a study of T cell repertoires and HLA-DP antigens. These receptors' targets are unknown. The repertoire was sequenced with immunoSEQ multiplex PCR; TCRdb's copy has only in-frame clones and lacks some. The sample includes around 70,000 clones, about four fifths of them seen just once. Sequencing was performed on CD4+ T cells from PBMCs. These receptor sequences come from a man aged 55 to 70 in good health and CMV-seronegative.

This rearrangement joins TRBV7-2 to TRBJ2-2; 10 bases line up with TRBD2. Germline CDR1 SGHTA, CDR2 FQGNSA. V lost 4 bases, J lost 4 bases, and 3 bases stayed unmatched. The CDR3 extends over 15 amino acids. In DNA, the CDR3 is TGTGCCAGCAGCTCACGACTAGCGGGCACCGGGGAGCTGTTTTTT. This sequence encodes CASSSRLAGTGELFF.

The chain has TRBV11-2 and TRBJ2-3; maybe TRBD2 (5 bases). V was shortened by 3 bases and J by 2 bases, with 15 bases between the two germline ends. Germline V gene sequence: CDR1 SGHAT, CDR2 FQNNGV. The CDR3 loop spans 16 amino acids. The CDR3 region is CASSFDWRASTDTQYF. CDR3 coding DNA: TGTGCCAGCAGCTTCGACTGGCGGGCCTCCACAGATACGCAGTATTTT. Complete variable domain (other parts from reference TRBV11-2 and TRBJ2-3): EAGVAQSPRYKIIEKRQSVAFWCNPISGHATLYWYQQILGQGPKLLIQFQNNGVVDDSQLPKDRFSAERLKGVDSTLKIQPAKLEDSAVYLCASSFDWRASTDTQYFGPGTRLTVL.

The sample holds one count of this clone. V is TRBV28 and J is TRBJ2-3; TRBD2 matches 12 bases. The junction had 5 bases not matched to a gene; V was cut back by 7 bases and J by 6 bases. There are 14 residues in the CDR3. Germline values: CDR1 MDHEN, CDR2 SYDVKM. CDR3 nucleotides: TGTGCCAGCACTAGCGGGGGGGCCGGGGATACGCAGTATTTT. It encodes CASTSGGAGDTQYF.